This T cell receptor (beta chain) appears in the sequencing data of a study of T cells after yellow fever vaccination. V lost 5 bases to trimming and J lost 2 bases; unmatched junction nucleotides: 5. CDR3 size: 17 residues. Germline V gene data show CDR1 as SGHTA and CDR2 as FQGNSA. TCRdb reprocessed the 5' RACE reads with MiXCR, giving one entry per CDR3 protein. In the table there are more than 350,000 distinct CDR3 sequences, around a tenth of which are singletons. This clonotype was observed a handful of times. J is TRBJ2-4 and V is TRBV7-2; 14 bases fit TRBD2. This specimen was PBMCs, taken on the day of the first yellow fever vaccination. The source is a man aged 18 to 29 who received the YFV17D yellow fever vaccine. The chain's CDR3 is CASSGTSGGGTKNIQYF. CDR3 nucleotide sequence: TGTGCCAGCAGCGGGACTAGCGGGGGAGGGACCAAAAACATTCAGTACTTC. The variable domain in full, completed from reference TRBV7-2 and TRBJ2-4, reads GAGVSQSPSNKVTEKGKDVELRCDPISGHTALYWYRQSLGQGLEFLIYFQGNSAPDKSGLPSDRFSAERTGGSVSTLTIQRTQQEDSAVYLCASSGTSGGGTKNIQYFGAGTRLSVL.